The rows below give T cell receptor beta chains drawn from one sample of a study of blood T cells in healthy people across ages. One entry per CDR3 protein, called by TCRdb with MiXCR from the 5' RACE reads. The table has hundreds of thousands of distinct CDR3 sequences, about 26% seen once. The same sample was also used in a study of T cells of mothers and their children.

Material for sequencing was blood. The receptors originated from a boy aged 2 to 10 in good health. CDR3s include the opening cysteine and the closing phenylalanine or tryptophan.

v_gene	j_gene	CDR3aa
TRBV7-2	TRBJ2-2	CASSSGPFTGELFF
TRBV9	TRBJ2-2	CASSAGSGELFF
TRBV27	TRBJ2-7	CASSLVGSGDEQYF
TRBV10-3	TRBJ2-2	CAIGGTAAGLTGELFF
TRBV24-1	TRBJ2-1	CATSDFQQYNEQIF
TRBV7-3	TRBJ2-2	CASSLSRENTGELFF
TRBV7-2	TRBJ1-2	CASSLTGPSTGGYTF
TRBV19	TRBJ1-1	CASSSGANTEAFF
TRBV6-5	-	CASRAPGLVDNEQFF
TRBV20-1	TRBJ1-2	CSARGSIVRMEGYTF
TRBV19	TRBJ1-1	CASIRTGRDTEAFF
TRBV4-3	TRBJ2-3	CASSQGRTSRGGTDTQYF
TRBV24-1	TRBJ1-2	CATSDLYGNGYTF
TRBV10-3	TRBJ2-7	CAISDDSYEQYF
TRBV6-1	TRBJ2-6	CASSEVTGAPSGANVLTF
TRBV2	TRBJ2-3	CASSWGLGTDTQYF
TRBV6-2/TRBV6-3	TRBJ2-7	CASSYPLYEQYF
TRBV3-1	TRBJ2-4	CASSRRLAGGSLAKNIQYF
TRBV9	TRBJ2-7	CASSVLDRAGEQYF
TRBV7-9	TRBJ2-5	CASSTVETQYF
TRBV27	TRBJ2-7	CASSFGPHEQYF
TRBV5-5	-	CASSPAAGGSYEQYF
TRBV12-3/TRBV12-4	TRBJ2-7	CASSSGQNPYEQYF
TRBV27	TRBJ2-1	CASSLSIGYSYNEQFF
TRBV5-4	TRBJ2-5	CASQHRGLPHKETQYF
TRBV5-1	TRBJ1-5	CASSLSGDRNQPQHF
TRBV20-1	TRBJ2-5	CSAEDQETQYF
TRBV7-9	TRBJ2-7	CASSSGTGEPLYEQYF
TRBV20-1	TRBJ2-3	CSARLAGRADTQYF
TRBV3-1	TRBJ2-1	CASSQEGGRDFDNEQFF
TRBV6-5	TRBJ2-4	CASSSRDRGKAKNIQYF
TRBV7-9	TRBJ2-4	CASSSWRREAKNIQYF
TRBV29-1	-	CSAASPQAGSYEQYF
TRBV7-2	TRBJ2-3	CASSVEVGGRTSTDTQYF
TRBV6-2/TRBV6-3	TRBJ2-7	CASLGTSGSREQYF
TRBV6-6	TRBJ2-5	CASSYSWSEAQYF
TRBV6-2/TRBV6-3	TRBJ1-4	CASSSPGTSNEKLFF
TRBV6-4	TRBJ2-3	CASRTHYRGPYSTDTQYF
TRBV12-3/TRBV12-4	TRBJ2-5	CASSWTQGTQYF
TRBV20-1	TRBJ2-1	CSAVERGAGREQFF
TRBV11-2	-	CASSLIPLNDGAYEQYF
TRBV27	TRBJ1-5	CASSPSGVWQPQHF
TRBV7-2	TRBJ2-5	CASSLESSGGFYETQYF
TRBV24-1	TRBJ2-5	CATSLTGETQYF
TRBV7-8	TRBJ2-5	CASSPRWTSGLGQETQYF
TRBV5-1	TRBJ2-1	CASSLSGRTSSDEQFF
TRBV11-2	TRBJ2-5	CASSRITGGTWETQYF
TRBV12-3/TRBV12-4	TRBJ2-7	CASSLGPLLSSYGQYF
TRBV6-2/TRBV6-3	TRBJ2-7	CASSYSVSGTAYEQYF
TRBV12-3/TRBV12-4	TRBJ2-7	CASRGEQYF
TRBV13	TRBJ2-7	CASSLGRGGPSSYEQYF
TRBV10-3	TRBJ1-1	CAISESRGNTEAFF
TRBV11-3	-	CASSDTPGGQGGDEQFF
TRBV11-2	TRBJ2-2	CASSLGGTATGELFF
TRBV30	TRBJ1-5	CAWSRGTNQPQHF
TRBV20-1	TRBJ2-7	CSAPRASSYEQYF
TRBV2	TRBJ1-2	CASSEAGNVNYGYTF
TRBV4-1	TRBJ2-5	CASSPNPDARETQYF
TRBV6-2/TRBV6-3	TRBJ1-2	CASSYSSGPNYGYTF
TRBV12-3/TRBV12-4	TRBJ1-3	CADAGAGNTIYF